The 18 T cell receptor beta chains below come from one sample, sequenced in a study of blood T cell repertoires in COVID-19. Here immunoSEQ multiplex PCR was the method, and the copy in TCRdb shows in-frame clones only, minus some. Here the sample spans tens of thousands of clones, around 84% being singletons. Sequencing used peripheral blood. The receptors derive from an elderly woman with COVID-19, enrolled during active disease.

V and J are TRBV19 and TRBJ1-5, with D possibly matching TRBD1 (6 bases). The CDR3 loop spans 14 amino acids. V dropped 5 bases and J dropped 5 bases, with 13 bases sitting between them. The germline V gene has CDR1 LNHDA and CDR2 SQIVND (reference sequence). This CDR3 reads CASSFGRGDQPQHF. In nucleotides, the CDR3 is TGTGCCAGTAGTTTTGGCAGGGGCGATCAGCCCCAGCATTTT. The entire variable domain, with the rest obtained from reference TRBV19 and TRBJ1-5, is as follows: DGGITQSPKYLFRKEGQNVTLSCEQNLNHDAMYWYRQDPGQGLRLIYYSQIVNDFQKGDIAEGYSVSREKKESFPLTVTSAQKNPTAFYLCASSFGRGDQPQHFGDGTRLSIL.

The chain has TRBV14 and TRBJ2-7; D gene unclear. CDR1 and CDR2 from the germline V gene are SGHDN and FVKESK. The CDR3 length is 16 residues. The ends were cut back, 0 bases at V and 0 bases at J, with 12 bases in the middle. The CDR3 sequence is CASSQEAFPLSYEQYF. CDR3 coding DNA: TGTGCCAGCAGCCAAGAAGCTTTCCCACTCTCCTACGAGCAGTACTTC.

The chain joins TRBV5-1 to TRBJ1-1; weak D call: TRBD1 (6 bases). Germline V gene lookup returns CDR1 SGHRS and CDR2 YFSETQ. This CDR3 region has 13 residues. With 1 base removed from V and 5 bases from J, the gap between germline ends came to 9 bases. The CDR3 protein is CASSLSRGTEAFF. In DNA form, the CDR3 reads TGCGCCAGCAGCTTGTCGAGGGGGACTGAAGCTTTCTTT. Full variable domain (outside the CDR3, taken from reference TRBV5-1 and TRBJ1-1): KAGVTQTPRYLIKTRGQQVTLSCSPISGHRSVSWYQQTPGQGLQFLFEYFSETQRNKGNFPGRFSGRQFSNSRSEMNVSTLELGDSALYLCASSLSRGTEAFFGQGTRLTVV.

The V gene is TRBV3-1 (or the pseudogene TRBV3-2), the J gene TRBJ2-4, with D maybe TRBD2 (5 bases). The CDR3 extends over 17 amino acids. CDR1 LGHDT and CDR2 YNNKEL come from the germline V gene (reference sequence). Trimming cost V 0 bases and J 1 base, with 13 bases left between them. CDR3: CASSQDGGESAKNIQYF. CDR3 nucleotides: TGTGCCAGCAGCCAAGATGGTGGGGAGTCGGCCAAAAACATTCAGTACTTC.

This sequence joins TRBV11-1 and TRBJ1-6; D gene unclear. The CDR3 runs to 15 residues. Trimming cost V 3 bases and J 9 bases, with 15 bases left between them. Germline-derived CDR1 and CDR2 are SGHAT and FQDESV (reference sequence). The CDR3 nucleotides are TGTGCCAGCAGCTTCTCTCAATGGGCGATTTCACCCCTCCACTTT. Protein product: CASSFSQWAISPLHF.

This chain joins TRBV2 and TRBJ2-5; 10 bases are shared with TRBD1. This CDR3 has 14 residues. The germline V gene encodes CDR1 SNHLY and CDR2 FYNNEI. Unmatched junction bases numbered 5, after V lost 5 bases and J lost 5 bases. The CDR3 spells CASSRDRGLETQYF. The CDR3 DNA reads TGTGCCAGCAGTCGGGACAGGGGCCTGGAGACCCAGTACTTC.

The V and J genes are TRBV3-1 (or the pseudogene TRBV3-2) and TRBJ1-2, with TRBD1 identical over 7 bases. The CDR3 extends over 16 amino acids. Germline V gene lookup returns CDR1 LGHDT and CDR2 YNNKEL (reference sequence). The ends lost 1 base at V and 4 bases at J; junction bases unmatched: 9. The DNA for the CDR3 is TGTGCCAGCAGCCAAGTTGGAAACAGGGGCGTCTATGGCTACACCTTC. Translation gives CASSQVGNRGVYGYTF.

The gene calls are TRBV28 and TRBJ1-3, with D maybe TRBD1 (5 bases). V was clipped by 7 bases and J by 2 bases, with 12 bases between them. The CDR3 has 14 residues. Germline CDR1 MDHEN, CDR2 SYDVKM. CDR3 in DNA: TGTGCCAGCACCCCCCAGGGAACTGGAAACACCATATATTTT. Translation: CASTPQGTGNTIYF.

This rearrangement joins TRBV28 to TRBJ2-7; no definite D call. The length of the CDR3 is 13 residues. CDR1 MDHEN and CDR2 SYDVKM come from the germline V gene. V was shortened by 5 bases and J by 3 bases, with 11 bases between the two germline ends. The CDR3 is CASSRSPVYEQYF. The CDR3 DNA reads TGTGCCAGCAGTAGGAGCCCTGTCTACGAGCAGTACTTC.

The chain recombines TRBV5-4 with TRBJ1-2, with 11 bases aligning to TRBD1. The junction had 0 bases not matched to a gene; V was cut back by 0 bases and J by 2 bases. The CDR3 totals 15 residues. CDR1 is SGHNT and CDR2 is YYREEE in the germline V gene (reference sequence). The CDR3 coding sequence is TGTGCCAGCAGCTTGGGGGACAGGGGGAACTATGGCTACACCTTC. Protein sequence: CASSLGDRGNYGYTF.

This sequence joins TRBV19 and TRBJ1-1, with 9 nucleotides matching TRBD1. Trimming took 6 bases from V and 5 from J; bases not matched to a gene: 10. This CDR3 spans 15 amino acids. Per germline, CDR1 LNHDA and CDR2 SQIVND (reference sequence). The CDR3 spells CASSVMDRGKTEAFF. The DNA for the CDR3 is TGTGCCAGTAGCGTAATGGACAGGGGAAAAACTGAAGCTTTCTTT.

The chain has TRBV12-3 or TRBV12-4 and TRBJ2-7; weak D call: TRBD2 (5 bases). This CDR3 is built from 13 residues. V lost 7 bases and J 5 bases, leaving 15 bases between the germline ends. Here the CDR3 DNA reads TGTGCCAGCAAGGAGGCTAGCAGCCACGAGCAGTACTTC. Protein product: CASKEASSHEQYF.

The chain uses TRBV11-3 and TRBJ2-1; TRBD1 is a possible D gene (6 bases). V gave up 6 bases and J gave up 8 bases, with 14 bases separating them. The CDR3 has 13 residues. Germline V gives CDR1 SGHNT, CDR2 YENEEA. The CDR3 sequence: CASSLGQPHEQFF. The CDR3 nucleotides are TGTGCCAGCAGTCTCGGACAGCCCCATGAGCAGTTCTTC. The whole variable domain, remainder taken from reference TRBV11-3 and TRBJ2-1, is EAGVVQSPRYKIIEKKQPVAFWCNPISGHNTLYWYLQNLGQGPELLIRYENEEAVDDSQLPKDRFSAERLKGVDSTLKIQPAELGDSAVYLCASSLGQPHEQFFGPGTRLTVL.

The J gene is TRBJ2-3, the V gene TRBV2, with a possible D match to TRBD2 (6 bases). The CDR3 runs 14 residues. Germline CDR1 reads SNHLY; CDR2 reads FYNNEI. V lost 0 bases and J 5 bases, leaving 9 bases between the germline ends. CDR3 region: CASSEAPGLDTQYF. The CDR3 coding sequence is TGTGCCAGCAGTGAAGCCCCGGGACTAGATACGCAGTATTTT.

The chain is built from TRBV19 and TRBJ1-2, with no clear D. The CDR3 totals 13 residues. V dropped 0 bases and J dropped 8 bases, with 10 bases sitting between them. Per germline, CDR1 LNHDA and CDR2 SQIVND (reference sequence). The CDR3 region is CASSIDHRGGYTF. The CDR3 nucleotides are TGTGCCAGTAGTATAGATCATCGGGGAGGCTACACCTTC. Using reference TRBV19 and TRBJ1-2 for the parts outside the CDR3, the full variable domain is DGGITQSPKYLFRKEGQNVTLSCEQNLNHDAMYWYRQDPGQGLRLIYYSQIVNDFQKGDIAEGYSVSREKKESFPLTVTSAQKNPTAFYLCASSIDHRGGYTFGSGTRLTVV.

The chain combines TRBV27 with TRBJ1-1, with 7 bases identical to TRBD1. The ends lost 6 bases at V and 7 bases at J; junction bases unmatched: 5. The CDR3 extends over 12 amino acids. From germline, CDR1 is MNHEY and CDR2 SMNVEV (reference sequence). CDR3 sequence (DNA): TGTGCCAGCAGCATCCGGGACAGTGAAGCTTTCTTT. Its protein product is CASSIRDSEAFF.

The rearrangement uses TRBV3-1 (or the pseudogene TRBV3-2) and TRBJ2-1; 7 nucleotides agree with TRBD1. Looked up from germline, CDR1 is LGHDT and CDR2 is YNNKEL (reference sequence). The CDR3 runs 13 residues. The V gene end was trimmed by 2 bases and the J gene end by 15 bases; junction bases not matched to a gene: 10. The CDR3 sequence: CASSQSRQGLRFF. Here the CDR3 DNA reads TGTGCCAGCAGCCAATCTCGACAGGGCTTAAGGTTCTTC.

The chain couples TRBV27 to TRBJ1-1, with D possibly matching TRBD1 (5 bases). The CDR3 runs 14 residues. Germline CDR1 and CDR2: MNHEY and SMNVEV (reference sequence). The V and J ends lost 5 bases and 0 bases respectively, with 10 bases between them. The CDR3 DNA is TGTGCCAGCAGTCAGACAGTTTTGAACACTGAAGCTTTCTTT. Amino acid sequence: CASSQTVLNTEAFF.